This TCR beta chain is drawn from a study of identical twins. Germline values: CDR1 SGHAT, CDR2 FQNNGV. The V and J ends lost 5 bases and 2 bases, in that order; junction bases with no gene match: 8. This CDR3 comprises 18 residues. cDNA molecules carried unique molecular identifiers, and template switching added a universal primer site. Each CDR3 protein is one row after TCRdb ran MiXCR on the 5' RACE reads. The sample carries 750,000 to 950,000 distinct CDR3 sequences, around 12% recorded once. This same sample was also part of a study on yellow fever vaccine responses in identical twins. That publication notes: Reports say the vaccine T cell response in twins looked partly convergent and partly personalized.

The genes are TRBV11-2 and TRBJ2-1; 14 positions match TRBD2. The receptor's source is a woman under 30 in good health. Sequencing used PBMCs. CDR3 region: CASSPRTSGGPPYNEQFF. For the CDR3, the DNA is TGTGCCAGCAGCCCCCGGACTAGCGGGGGGCCACCCTACAATGAGCAGTTCTTC.